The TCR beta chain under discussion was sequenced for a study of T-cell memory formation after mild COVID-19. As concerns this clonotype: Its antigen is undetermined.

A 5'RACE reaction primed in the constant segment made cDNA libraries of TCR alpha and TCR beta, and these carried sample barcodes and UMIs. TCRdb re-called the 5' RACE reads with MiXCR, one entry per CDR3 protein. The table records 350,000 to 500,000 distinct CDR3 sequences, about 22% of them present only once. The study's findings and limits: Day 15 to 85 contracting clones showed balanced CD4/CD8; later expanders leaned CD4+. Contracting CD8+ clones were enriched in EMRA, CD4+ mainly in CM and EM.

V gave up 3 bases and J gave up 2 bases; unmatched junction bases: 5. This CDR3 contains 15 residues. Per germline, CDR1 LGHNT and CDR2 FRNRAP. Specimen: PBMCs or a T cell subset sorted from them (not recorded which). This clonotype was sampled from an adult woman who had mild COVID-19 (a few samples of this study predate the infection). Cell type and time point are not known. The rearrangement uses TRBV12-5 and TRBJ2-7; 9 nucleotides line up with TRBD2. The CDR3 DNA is TGTGCTAGTGGTTTTCCTGCTAGCGGGACCTACGAGCAGTACTTC. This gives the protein CASGFPASGTYEQYF.